The TCR beta chain described here comes from a study of somatic mutations in cytotoxic T cells in rheumatoid arthritis. Sequencing was performed with immunoSEQ multiplex PCR; in TCRdb, only in-frame clones are kept and a portion is missing. This table has about 14,000 clones, 74% appearing once. This clone was counted once. Positive magnetic bead selection isolated CD4+ and CD8+ cells, and flow cytometry checked purity. The length of the CDR3 is 15 residues. Trimming shortened V by 4 bases and J by 6 bases, and 15 bases separated the two germline ends. Germline lookup yields CDR1 SGHVS and CDR2 FQNEAQ.

This TCR was sampled from an adult with rheumatoid arthritis. Sequenced material: CD8+ T cells sorted from blood. The chain joins TRBV7-8 to TRBJ1-4; tentative D call: TRBD1 (6 bases). The DNA for the CDR3 is TGTGCCAGCAGCTCCGCTAGACAGGCCGATGAAAAACTGTTTTTT. This sequence encodes CASSSARQADEKLFF.